The 26 T cell receptor beta chains in this list originate from one sample, sequenced in a study of early T cells in non-severe SARS-CoV-2 infection (dated by TCRdb to the early 2020s). The method was 5' RACE. Reads for this sample came from a NextSeq 500. TCRdb took the public reads, trimmed them with fastp at Q25, ran MiXCR for clone calling and kept in-frame beta chains. Identical CDR3 protein sequences are pooled into one entry, listed with their most common genes and DNA. The sample table contains about 30,000 distinct CDR3 sequences; only one count was recorded for 5.2% of them. The ten most abundant clones make up about 3.5% of the sample. The specimen sequenced was whole blood. These receptors were taken from an adult who was a healthcare worker with PCR-confirmed SARS-CoV-2 infection or an uninfected control (not recorded which).

This chain links TRBV7-9 with TRBJ2-1; unclear D gene. This CDR3 has 13 amino acids. Germline-derived CDR1 and CDR2 are SEHNR and FQNEAQ (reference sequence). Trimming shortened V by 8 bases and J by 0 bases, and 8 bases separated the two germline ends. CDR3 residues: CASGPGSYNEQFF. The CDR3 region has the DNA TGTGCCAGCGGCCCCGGCTCCTACAATGAGCAGTTCTTC.

This chain connects TRBV7-2 to TRBJ2-7; the D gene is possibly TRBD2 (6 bases). The V and J ends lost 2 bases and 6 bases respectively, with 11 bases between them. From germline, CDR1 is SGHTA and CDR2 FQGNSA. The CDR3 contains 13 residues. The CDR3 region is CASSLRREAEQYF. The CDR3 nucleotides are TGTGCCAGCAGCTTACGGAGGGAAGCCGAGCAGTACTTC.

This clonotype was recorded many times. The chain joins TRBV11-2 to TRBJ2-2; no reliable D call. Per the germline V gene, CDR1 is SGHAT and CDR2 is FQNNGV. With 0 bases removed from V and 4 bases from J, the gap between germline ends came to 12 bases. This CDR3 comprises 16 residues. DNA for the CDR3: TGTGCCAGCAGCTTAGAGTCCCTGGGCTTCACCGGGGAGCTGTTTTTT. It specifies CASSLESLGFTGELFF.

This clonotype was picked up many times. The J gene is TRBJ1-1, the V gene TRBV20-1; D not resolved. V dropped 5 bases and J dropped 3 bases, with 22 bases sitting between them. The CDR3 contains 16 residues. Germline CDR1 and CDR2: DFQATT and SNEGSKA (reference sequence). CDR3 amino acids: CSALSTRGPPDTEAFF. CDR3 nucleotide sequence: TGCAGTGCTCTTTCCACCCGTGGGCCACCGGACACTGAAGCTTTCTTT.

This clonotype was seen ten or more times. The chain couples TRBV28 to TRBJ2-1; 8 nucleotides line up with TRBD2. Germline trimming cut 5 bases from V and 4 bases from J; bases unmatched to any gene: 7. Germline values: CDR1 MDHEN, CDR2 SYDVKM. This CDR3 contains 15 residues. In DNA form, the CDR3 reads TGTGCCAGCAGTACTTCCGGGAGGGGGTACAATGAGCAGTTCTTC. Translation: CASSTSGRGYNEQFF. Filled out from reference TRBV28 and TRBJ2-1, the complete variable domain reads DVKVTQSSRYLVKRTGEKVFLECVQDMDHENMFWYRQDPGLGLRLIYFSYDVKMKEKGDIPEGYSVSREKKERFSLILESASTNQTSMYLCASSTSGRGYNEQFFGPGTRLTVL.

This clonotype was seen at least ten times. The J gene is TRBJ2-3, the V gene TRBV4-3, with TRBD2 identical over 7 bases. Looked up from germline, CDR1 is LGHNA and CDR2 is YSLEER. V lost 4 bases, J lost 1 base, and 5 bases stayed unmatched. The CDR3 extends over 15 amino acids. The CDR3 loop is CASSLLAAGTDTQYF. The DNA of the CDR3 is TGCGCCAGCAGCCTTCTAGCGGCTGGCACAGATACGCAGTATTTT.

This clonotype was seen repeatedly, ten times or more. The chain links TRBV5-1 to TRBJ2-7, with 12 bases fitting TRBD2. In germline, CDR1 is SGHRS, CDR2 YFSETQ. The CDR3 contains 15 residues. With V trimmed by 4 bases and J by 11 bases, 13 bases remained unmatched. The CDR3 DNA is TGCGCCAGCAGCCCCGCACTCGGACTAGCGGGGCCTAAGTACTTC. Protein sequence: CASSPALGLAGPKYF.

This clonotype was recorded at least ten times. The chain employs TRBV11-2 and TRBJ2-3; D is uncertain. This CDR3 is 14 amino acids long. V lost 5 bases and J 2 bases, leaving 11 bases between the germline ends. Germline V gives CDR1 SGHAT, CDR2 FQNNGV. The CDR3 sequence is CASSRILLTDTQYF. The CDR3 DNA reads as TGTGCCAGCAGCCGGATCCTTCTCACAGATACGCAGTATTTT.

The table lists this clonotype with many counts. The chain joins TRBV7-2 to TRBJ2-7; no reliable D call. The V and J ends lost 5 bases and 0 bases respectively, with 2 bases between them. CDR3 size: 11 residues. Germline loops: CDR1 SGHTA, CDR2 FQGNSA. CDR3 DNA: TGTGCCAGCAGCGCCTCCTACGAGCAGTACTTC. This gives the protein CASSASYEQYF.

As for this clonotype: One end of the junction varies from germline; a read error may be responsible. The genes are TRBV18 and TRBJ2-7, with TRBD1 identical over 8 bases. Per germline, CDR1 KGHSH and CDR2 LQKENI. The CDR3 consists of 14 residues. The CDR3 is CAGSPGQGPYEQYF. CDR3 DNA sequence: TGTGCCGGCTCACCAGGACAGGGCCCCTACGAGCAGTACTTC. The full variable domain, its missing parts supplied by reference TRBV18 and TRBJ2-7, is NAGVMQNPRHLVRRRGQEARLRCSPMKGHSHVYWYRQLPEEGLKFMVYLQKENIIDESGMPKERFSAEFPKEGPSILRIQQVVRGDSAAYFCAGSPGQGPYEQYFGPGTRLTVT.

This clonotype has only a few counts. The gene calls are TRBV20-1 and TRBJ2-3; 14 nucleotides line up with TRBD2. J was trimmed by 2 bases and V by 5 bases; bases with no gene match: 9. The CDR3 runs to 17 residues. The germline gives CDR1 DFQATT, CDR2 SNEGSKA (reference sequence). The CDR3 DNA sequence: TGCAGTGCTTCGGGACTAGCGGGAGCCGGTCCCACAGATACGCAGTATTTT. It encodes CSASGLAGAGPTDTQYF.

This clonotype has ten or more counts. The chain is built from TRBV7-2 and TRBJ2-3; 9 positions match TRBD1. The CDR3 extends over 15 amino acids. After removal of 5 bases from V and 1 base from J, the junction contained 4 bases not matched to a gene. Germline V lookup: CDR1 SGHTA, CDR2 FQGNSA. CDR3 DNA sequence: TGTGCCAGCAGCCCGGGACAGGGCCGCACAGATACGCAGTATTTT. Its protein is CASSPGQGRTDTQYF.

The chain joins TRBV13 to TRBJ1-3; the match to TRBD1 covers 7 bases. The CDR3 loop spans 14 amino acids. Germline CDR1 is PRHDT and CDR2 is FYEKMQ (reference sequence). Trimming removed 5 bases from V and 8 bases from J; junction bases left unmatched: 9. For the CDR3, the DNA is TGTGCCAGCAGCCAACAGGGGATAGGGGACACCATATATTTT. This encodes CASSQQGIGDTIYF.

This clonotype has a count of ten or more. The gene calls are TRBV20-1 and TRBJ1-2, with a possible D match to TRBD1 (5 bases). V was clipped by 5 bases and J by 7 bases, with 14 bases between them. CDR3 length equals 12 residues. Germline CDR1 is DFQATT and CDR2 is SNEGSKA (reference sequence). DNA for the CDR3: TGCAGTGCTGACCAATTACAGGCTGGCTACACCTTC. Translating it yields CSADQLQAGYTF.

The table lists this clonotype with many counts. The J gene is TRBJ1-4, the V gene TRBV12-3 or TRBV12-4; D might be TRBD1 (5 bases). With 3 bases removed from V and 5 bases from J, the gap between germline ends came to 7 bases. This CDR3 contains 13 residues. CDR3 region: CASSLGENEKLFF. CDR3 sequence (DNA): TGTGCCAGCAGTTTGGGGGAAAATGAAAAACTGTTTTTT.

This clonotype was counted ten times or more. The chain links TRBV24-1 to TRBJ1-5; D uncertain. Germline V gene sequence: CDR1 KGHDR, CDR2 SFDVKD. CDR3 length: 13 amino acids. Trimming removed 4 bases from V and 2 bases from J, with 5 bases in between. The CDR3 sequence is CATSDVGNQPQHF. Written as DNA, the CDR3 is TGTGCCACCAGTGACGTTGGCAATCAGCCCCAGCATTTT.

This clonotype has only a few counts. The chain employs TRBV5-4 and TRBJ2-1; TRBD2 aligns across 10 bases. This CDR3 is 14 amino acids long. The germline CDR1 and CDR2 sequences are SGHNT and YYREEE (reference sequence). The V segment lost 2 bases and the J segment 5 bases; nucleotides outside the gene matches: 1. CDR3 nucleotides: TGTGCCAGCAGCTTAGGACTAGCGGACAATGAGCAGTTCTTC. Protein sequence: CASSLGLADNEQFF.

This clonotype was seen a few times. The V and J genes are TRBV20-1 and TRBJ1-6; D possibly corresponds to TRBD1 (5 bases). CDR1 is DFQATT and CDR2 is SNEGSKA in the germline V gene (reference sequence). The length of the CDR3 is 14 residues. Trimming pared 6 bases from V and 8 bases from J, leaving 17 bases between. The CDR3 region is CSASFTGLDSPLHF. The CDR3 DNA is TGCAGTGCAAGCTTTACAGGACTCGATTCACCCCTCCACTTT.

In its sample, this clonotype was seen many times. The chain recombines TRBV3-1 with TRBJ2-1; TRBD2 agrees at 15 bases. The V and J ends lost 0 bases and 8 bases, in that order; junction bases with no gene match: 5. The CDR3 spans 17 residues. Germline V gene data show CDR1 as LGHDT and CDR2 as YNNKEL (reference sequence). The CDR3 bases are TGTGCCAGCAGCCAAGATTTGGGGACTAGCGGGAGGTATGAGCAGTTCTTC. This translates into CASSQDLGTSGRYEQFF.

V and J are TRBV5-5 and TRBJ2-3; tentative D call: TRBD1 (5 bases). CDR1 is SGHKS and CDR2 is YYEKEE in the germline V gene (reference sequence). V lost 3 bases and J lost 4, with 9 bases in between. CDR3 length equals 13 residues. CDR3 nucleotides: TGTGCCAGCAGCTACCAGGGCGCAGATACGCAGTATTTT. This sequence encodes CASSYQGADTQYF.

The sample holds many counts of this clonotype. The rearrangement joins TRBV5-1 to TRBJ1-1; a weak D match, TRBD1 (6 bases). Germline assignment: CDR1 SGHRS and CDR2 YFSETQ. Trimming left V 4 bases short and J 5 bases short, with 12 bases between. This CDR3 is built from 13 residues. The CDR3 region is CASSPGAWTEAFF. The CDR3 coding sequence is TGCGCCAGCAGCCCAGGGGCTTGGACTGAAGCTTTCTTT.

The chain combines TRBV4-1 with TRBJ2-7, with TRBD1 matching over 8 bases. The germline V gene has CDR1 MGHRA and CDR2 YSYEKL. This CDR3 has 18 amino acids. V shed 1 base, J shed 1 base, and the junction held 12 bases outside the gene matches. CDR3 in amino acids: CASSQGPLQRTGSYEQYF. CDR3 in DNA: TGCGCCAGCAGCCAAGGCCCCCTTCAACGGACAGGGTCCTACGAGCAGTACTTC.

The sample holds a few counts of this clonotype. The chain links TRBV29-1 to TRBJ2-1, with D possibly called TRBD1 or TRBD2 (5 bases each). The CDR3 consists of 13 residues. Trimming left V 1 base short and J 9 bases short, with 13 bases between. Germline V gene data show CDR1 as SQVTM and CDR2 as ANQGSEA. DNA of the CDR3: TGCAGCGTTGAAGCCCAGGGAGCCCCTGAGCAGTTCTTC. It is translated as CSVEAQGAPEQFF.

There are many counts of this clonotype. The rearrangement links TRBV4-1 to TRBJ2-3; D may be TRBD1 or TRBD2 (5 bases each). The CDR3 contains 16 residues. Looked up from germline, CDR1 is MGHRA and CDR2 is YSYEKL. The ends were cut back, 0 bases at V and 4 bases at J, with 14 bases in the middle. The DNA of the CDR3 is TGCGCCAGCAGCCAAGAAGTTCAGGGACGGGCAGATACGCAGTATTTT. Translating it yields CASSQEVQGRADTQYF.

This chain links TRBV5-1 with TRBJ2-2, with 14 positions matching TRBD2. After removal of 5 bases from V and 5 bases from J, the junction contained 11 bases not matched to a gene. Germline V gene lookup returns CDR1 SGHRS and CDR2 YFSETQ. The CDR3 spans 18 residues. The CDR3: CASSTAPGLAGGTGELFF. The CDR3 bases are TGCGCCAGCAGTACCGCCCCTGGACTAGCGGGAGGTACCGGGGAGCTGTTTTTT.

This clonotype was seen ten or more times. The rearrangement uses TRBV20-1 and TRBJ2-7; D gene uncertain. In germline, CDR1 is DFQATT, CDR2 SNEGSKA (reference sequence). The CDR3 spans 15 residues. V lost 6 bases, J lost 0 bases, and 18 bases lay in between. CDR3 sequence (DNA): TGCAGTGCCCCGGACCCGACCTCCGCCTCCTACGAGCAGTACTTC. Protein: CSAPDPTSASYEQYF.